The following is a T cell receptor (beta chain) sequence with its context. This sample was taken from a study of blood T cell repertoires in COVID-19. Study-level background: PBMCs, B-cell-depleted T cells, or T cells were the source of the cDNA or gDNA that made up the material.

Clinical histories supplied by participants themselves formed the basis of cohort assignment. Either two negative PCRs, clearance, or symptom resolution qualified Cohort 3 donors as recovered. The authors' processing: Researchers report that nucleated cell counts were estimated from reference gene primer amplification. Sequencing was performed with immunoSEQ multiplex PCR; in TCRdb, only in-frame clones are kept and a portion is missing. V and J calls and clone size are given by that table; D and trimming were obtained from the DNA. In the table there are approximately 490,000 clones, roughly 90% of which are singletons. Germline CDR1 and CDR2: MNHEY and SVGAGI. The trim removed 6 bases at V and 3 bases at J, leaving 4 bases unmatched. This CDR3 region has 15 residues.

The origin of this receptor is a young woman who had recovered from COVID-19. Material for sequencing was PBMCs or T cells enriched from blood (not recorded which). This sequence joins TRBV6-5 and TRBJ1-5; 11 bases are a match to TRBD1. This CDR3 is CASRGQGGANQPQHF. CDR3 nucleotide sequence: TGTGCCAGCAGGGGACAGGGGGGTGCCAATCAGCCCCAGCATTTT.